This record covers a single TCR beta chain. The CDR3 has 15 residues. Germline-derived CDR1 and CDR2 are SGHRS and YFSETQ. V lost 0 bases and J lost 8, with 17 bases in between. The data were produced by immunoSEQ multiplex PCR, yet TCRdb's version contains in-frame clones alone and is incomplete. The profile shows about 340,000 clones, around 86% of them singletons. The data were taken from a study of blood T cell repertoires in COVID-19. The wider study: Samples taken during acute and convalescent COVID-19 were collected in the United States, Italy and Spain. Nucleic acid was either cDNA or gDNA, and it came from T cells, B-cell-depleted T cells, or PBMCs.

Patients in Seattle were enrolled during active infection, then followed longitudinally. The V gene is TRBV5-1, the J gene TRBJ1-1; D unresolved. The sequence was obtained from a woman in her 50s with COVID-19, enrolled during active disease. The specimen was peripheral blood. This chain's CDR3 is CASSLDPGRSGEAFF. The CDR3 DNA is TGCGCCAGCAGCTTGGATCCTGGACGTTCGGGAGAAGCTTTCTTT.